The T cell receptor beta chain under discussion was sequenced for a study of blood T cell repertoires in COVID-19. At the level of the study: Whether acute or convalescent, the COVID-19 samples came from the United States, Italy and Spain. T cells, B-cell-depleted T cells, or PBMCs supplied cDNA or gDNA.

Original data processing: Estimation of nucleated cell counts relied on the amplification of reference gene primers. The method was immunoSEQ multiplex PCR; TCRdb's version includes in-frame clones alone and lacks a portion of them. V, J and clone size are those of that table, while D and trimming were read from the DNA. The table lists some 180,000 clones, approximately 80% of them singletons, with 8.5% to 10% in the top ten. The CDR3 sequence is 14 residues long. V was pared by 5 bases and J by 3 bases, with 3 bases of the junction left unmatched. Per the germline V gene, CDR1 is MNHEY and CDR2 is SVGEGT.

Sequencing was performed on peripheral blood. This chain connects TRBV6-2 or TRBV6-3 to TRBJ1-1; 10 positions match TRBD1. The sequence came from a woman aged 45-65 years with active or convalescent COVID-19. The CDR3 DNA is TGTGCCAGCAGTACGACAGGGGGCTACACTGAAGCTTTCTTT. Translated, it gives CASSTTGGYTEAFF.